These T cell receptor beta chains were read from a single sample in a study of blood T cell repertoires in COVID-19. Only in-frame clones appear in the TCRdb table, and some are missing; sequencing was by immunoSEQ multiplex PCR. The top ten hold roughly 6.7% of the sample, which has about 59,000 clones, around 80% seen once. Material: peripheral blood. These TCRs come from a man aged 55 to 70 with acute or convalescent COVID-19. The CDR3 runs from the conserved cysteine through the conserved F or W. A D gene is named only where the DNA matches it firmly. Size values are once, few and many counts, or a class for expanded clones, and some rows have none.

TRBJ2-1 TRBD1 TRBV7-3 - TGTGCCAGCAGCTTAGGGGGGACAGGGGTTACCCCGCAGTTCTTC CASSLGGTGVTPQFF
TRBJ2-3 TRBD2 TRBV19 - TGTGCCAGTAGTATAGATTCGGGGGGGGGCCGATGGCTGCAAGATACGCAGTATTTT CASSIDSGGGRWLQDTQYF
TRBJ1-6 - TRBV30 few TGTGCCTGGACCGCGGGGAACACCGCAACACCCCTCCACTTT CAWTAGNTATPLHF
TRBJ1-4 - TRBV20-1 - TGCAGTGCCAGTTATCTTAATGAAAAACTGTTTTTT CSASYLNEKLFF
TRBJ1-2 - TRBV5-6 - TGTGCCAGCAGCGATTCGGGAGCCACCTCCTATGGCTACACCTTC CASSDSGATSYGYTF
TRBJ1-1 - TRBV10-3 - TGTGCCATCACTCCATCGGGGGGGAACACTGAAGCTTTCTTT CAITPSGGNTEAFF
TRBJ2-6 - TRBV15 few TGTGCCACCCTCGGGAGTTCTTCGGGGGGCCTCTCTGGGGCCAACGTCCTGACTTTC CATLGSSSGGLSGANVLTF
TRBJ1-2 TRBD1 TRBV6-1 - TGTGCCAGCAGTGAATCGGGACAGGGGAATGGCTACACCTTC CASSESGQGNGYTF
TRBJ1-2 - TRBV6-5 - TGTGCCAGCAGTAAGAGGGGGAACTATGGCTACACCTTC CASSKRGNYGYTF
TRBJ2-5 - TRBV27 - TGTGCCAGCATGACTTGGGGCAGCCAAGAGACCCAGTACTTC CASMTWGSQETQYF
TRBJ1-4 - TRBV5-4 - TGTGCCAGCAGCTTCGAGGGCGGGGGTGGTGAAAAACTGTTTTTT CASSFEGGGGEKLFF
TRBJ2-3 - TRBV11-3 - TGTGCCAGCAGCGTATCCCGGGGGACAGATACGCAGTATTTT CASSVSRGTDTQYF
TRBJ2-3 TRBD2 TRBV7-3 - TGTGCCAGCAGCTTAATCGGGGGGTCAACAGATACGCAGTATTTT CASSLIGGSTDTQYF
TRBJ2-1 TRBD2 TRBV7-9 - TGTGCCAGCAGCTTAGAGCGGGGGGGCCACAATGAGCAGTTCTTC CASSLERGGHNEQFF
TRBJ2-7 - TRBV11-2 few TGTGCCAGCAGCTTAGGGTTAGCGGTAATCTACGAGCAGTACTTC CASSLGLAVIYEQYF